Sequencing of this T cell receptor beta chain was carried out in a study of blood T cell repertoires in COVID-19 (dated by TCRdb to 2018 to 2020). As for the study more broadly: Samples from collaborators originated in the United States, Italy and Spain and spanned both the acute and convalescent phases of COVID-19. The material from the prospective study consisted of cDNA or gDNA derived from T cells, B-cell-depleted T cells, or PBMCs. The dataset comprised deeply sampled blood TCRbeta repertoires from subjects exposed to, actively infected with, or recovered from COVID-19. The repertoires were made available in a free public database intended to serve as a resource for research on the immune response to SARS-CoV-2. The samples were drawn from the first 160 participants of the ongoing ImmuneRACE study and from more than 1,000 subjects provided by 6 global collaborators. A de-identified subject ID, COVID-19 status, age in years and sex were almost always included in the sample metadata. Where available, HLA class I and class II types were obtained from metadata supplied by the sample provider rather than from assay-based typing.

Turning to this clone: Its recognized antigen is unknown. Base qualities were left out, and no much larger clone turns up one base away.

From the germline V gene, CDR1 is MNHEY and CDR2 is SVGAGI. Compared with germline, V lacks 6 bases and J lacks 3 bases; bases without a gene match: 6. From its cysteine to its phenylalanine, the CDR3 spans 14 amino acids. The kept DNA is CDR3 alone, 42 bases in frame from the first base. Study-wide conclusions, independent of this receptor: How much clinical and demographic metadata was included differed by source and by participant, and the metadata was provided uncurated.

Participants in the prospective study were enrolled through a virtual design, were aged about 18 to 90 years, and lived in approximately 25 United States geographic areas. To assign participants to cohorts, the prospective study relied on clinical history that participants themselves reported in a screening survey and a study questionnaire. Recovered participants in ImmuneRACE Cohort 3 were defined as having two consecutive negative NP/OP PCR tests, clearance from a healthcare professional, or resolution of symptoms. In the prospective study, whole blood, serum and a nasopharyngeal or oropharyngeal swab were collected from each participant by mobile phlebotomists. Prospective study participants could optionally give additional blood draws and questionnaires over a roughly two-month period. Prospective study blood samples were shipped either frozen or at room temperature before DNA extraction. The immunoSEQ Assay, a bias-controlled multiplex PCR, was used to amplify TCRbeta CDR3 regions from genomic DNA. The study's processing was this. The number of nucleated cells in each sample was estimated by amplification of reference gene primers within the assay. Sequence reads were collapsed and filtered to measure the absolute abundance of every unique TCRbeta CDR3 rearrangement. For each sample, productive Simpson clonality was calculated as the square root of Simpson's diversity index over productive rearrangements. Imported from immuneACCESS, the table was reduced by TCRdb to in-frame sequences with V and J called. These copies leave out some clones; in studies compared against another copy, an unresolved V gene accounts for under half, and the cause of the remainder is not known. Clone size and the V and J calls come from that table; the DNA yielded D and trimming. This sample holds approximately 490,000 clones; about nine tenths were observed only once. The top ten clonotypes cover 0.7% of the sample.

The sequence joins TRBV6-5 to TRBJ2-3; the central 7 bases match TRBD1. The clonotype originates from a woman aged 18-29 years who had recovered from COVID-19. The sample was PBMCs or T cells enriched from blood (not recorded which). The CDR3 sequence is CASRYRGRTDTQYF. DNA sequence: TGTGCCAGCAGATACAGGGGTCGAACAGATACGCAGTATTTT.